This T cell receptor beta chain derives from a study of cytomegalovirus exposure and HLA in healthy donors. Study-wide findings and caveats: Common viral pathogens seemed, in a later analysis, to connect with several of the most significant clusters.

The PCR used 60 Vbeta and 13 Jbeta primers. Profiling relied on immunoSEQ multiplex PCR, and the TCRdb table lists in-frame clones only, not all of them. Of 150,000 to 200,000 clones in the sample, 82% were seen once. CDR1 and CDR2 (germline): SNHLY, FYNNEI. The CDR3 contains 15 residues. Between the trimmed V and J ends, which lost 7 bases and 0 bases, there was a span of 13 bases. As to this clone: What it recognizes is unknown.

This chain connects TRBV2 to TRBJ2-1; D is perhaps TRBD2 (5 bases). Material for sequencing was PBMCs. The sequence was collected from a man aged 40-50 years in good health and CMV-seronegative. The CDR3 sequence: CASKRERSSYNEQFF. CDR3 bases: TGTGCCAGCAAGAGGGAGCGGAGCTCCTACAATGAGCAGTTCTTC.